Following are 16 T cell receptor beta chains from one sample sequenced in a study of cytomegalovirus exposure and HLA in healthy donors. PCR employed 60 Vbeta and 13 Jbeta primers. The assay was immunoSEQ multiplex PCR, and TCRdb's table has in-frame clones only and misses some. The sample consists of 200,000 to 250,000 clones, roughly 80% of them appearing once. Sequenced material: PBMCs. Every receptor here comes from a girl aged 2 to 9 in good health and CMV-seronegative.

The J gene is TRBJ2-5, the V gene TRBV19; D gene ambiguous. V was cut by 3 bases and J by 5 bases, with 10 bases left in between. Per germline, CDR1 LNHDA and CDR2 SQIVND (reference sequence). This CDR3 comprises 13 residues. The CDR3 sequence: CASSMLLRETQYF. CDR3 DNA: TGTGCCAGTAGTATGCTTTTGCGGGAGACCCAGTACTTC.

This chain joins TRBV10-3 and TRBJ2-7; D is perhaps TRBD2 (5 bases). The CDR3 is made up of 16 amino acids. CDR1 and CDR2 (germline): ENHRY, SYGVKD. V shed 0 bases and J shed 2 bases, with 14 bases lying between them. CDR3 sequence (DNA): TGTGCCATCAGTGAGTCCGATGGGAGTCGCGCCTACGAGCAGTACTTC. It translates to CAISESDGSRAYEQYF.

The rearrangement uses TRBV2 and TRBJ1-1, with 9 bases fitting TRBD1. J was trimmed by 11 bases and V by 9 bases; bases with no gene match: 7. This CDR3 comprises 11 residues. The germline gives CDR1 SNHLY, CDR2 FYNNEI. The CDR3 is CARDRGFEAFF. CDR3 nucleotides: TGTGCCAGAGACAGGGGGTTTGAGGCTTTCTTT.

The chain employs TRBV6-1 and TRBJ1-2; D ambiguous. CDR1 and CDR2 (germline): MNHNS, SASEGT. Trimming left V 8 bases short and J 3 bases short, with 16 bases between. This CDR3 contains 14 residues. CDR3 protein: CASGLIPSDYGYTF. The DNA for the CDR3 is TGTGCCAGCGGCCTCATTCCCTCAGACTATGGCTACACCTTC.

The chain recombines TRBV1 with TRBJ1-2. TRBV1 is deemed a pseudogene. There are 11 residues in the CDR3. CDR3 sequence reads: CTSSQHGGYTF. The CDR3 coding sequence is TGCACCAGCAGCCAACACGGTGGCTACACCTTC.

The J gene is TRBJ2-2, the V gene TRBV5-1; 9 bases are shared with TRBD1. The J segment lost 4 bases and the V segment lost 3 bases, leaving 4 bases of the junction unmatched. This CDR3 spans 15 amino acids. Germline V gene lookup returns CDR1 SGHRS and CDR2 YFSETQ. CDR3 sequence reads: CASSWGTGSTGELFF. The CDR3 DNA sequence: TGCGCCAGCAGCTGGGGGACAGGGAGCACCGGGGAGCTGTTTTTT.

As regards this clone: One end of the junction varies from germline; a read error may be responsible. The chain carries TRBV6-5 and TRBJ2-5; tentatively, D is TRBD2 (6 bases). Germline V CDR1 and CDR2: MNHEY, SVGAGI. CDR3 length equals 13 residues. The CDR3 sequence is CASRRGLQGTQYF. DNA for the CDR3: TGTGCCAGCAGGCGGGGATTGCAAGGGACCCAGTACTTC.

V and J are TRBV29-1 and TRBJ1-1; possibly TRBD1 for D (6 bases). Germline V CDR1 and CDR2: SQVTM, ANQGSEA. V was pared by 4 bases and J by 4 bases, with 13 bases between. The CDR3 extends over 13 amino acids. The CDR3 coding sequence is TGCAGCGTTGGGTGGGGGGGCGGCACTGAAGCTTTCTTT. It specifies CSVGWGGGTEAFF. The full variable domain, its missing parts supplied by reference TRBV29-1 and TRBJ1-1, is SAVISQKPSRDICQRGTSLTIQCQVDSQVTMMFWYRQQPGQSLTLIATANQGSEATYESGFVIDKFPISRPNLTFSTLTVSNMSPEDSSIYLCSVGWGGGTEAFFGQGTRLTVV.

Written as DNA, the CDR3 is TGTGCCAGCAAGATGGGCTATGAGCAGTTCTTC. It is translated as CASKMGYEQFF. The chain uses TRBV2 and TRBJ2-1; no definite D call. This CDR3 spans 11 amino acids. The V gene lost 7 bases and the J gene lost 8 bases, with 9 bases spanning the gap. CDR1 and CDR2 from the germline V gene are SNHLY and FYNNEI.

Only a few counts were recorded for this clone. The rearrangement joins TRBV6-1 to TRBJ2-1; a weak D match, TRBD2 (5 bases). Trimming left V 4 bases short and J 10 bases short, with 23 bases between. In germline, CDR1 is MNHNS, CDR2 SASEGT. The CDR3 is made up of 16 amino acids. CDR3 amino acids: CASSATPGTGLEEQFF. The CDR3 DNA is TGTGCCAGCAGTGCGACTCCGGGAACCGGATTGGAAGAGCAGTTCTTC.

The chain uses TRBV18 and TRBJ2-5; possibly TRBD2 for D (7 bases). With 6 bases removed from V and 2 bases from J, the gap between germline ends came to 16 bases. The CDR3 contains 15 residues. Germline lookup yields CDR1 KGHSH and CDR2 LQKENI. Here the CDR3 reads CASSPRRGPQETQYF. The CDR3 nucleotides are TGTGCCAGCTCCCCTAGGCGGGGGCCTCAAGAGACCCAGTACTTC. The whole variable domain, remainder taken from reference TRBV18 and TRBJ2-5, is NAGVMQNPRHLVRRRGQEARLRCSPMKGHSHVYWYRQLPEEGLKFMVYLQKENIIDESGMPKERFSAEFPKEGPSILRIQQVVRGDSAAYFCASSPRRGPQETQYFGPGTRLLVL.

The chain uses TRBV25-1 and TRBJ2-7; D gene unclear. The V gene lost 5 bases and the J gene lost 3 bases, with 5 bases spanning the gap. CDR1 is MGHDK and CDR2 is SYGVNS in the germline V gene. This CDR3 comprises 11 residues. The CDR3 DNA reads TGTGCCAGCAGTAATAACTACGAGCAGTACTTC. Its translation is CASSNNYEQYF.

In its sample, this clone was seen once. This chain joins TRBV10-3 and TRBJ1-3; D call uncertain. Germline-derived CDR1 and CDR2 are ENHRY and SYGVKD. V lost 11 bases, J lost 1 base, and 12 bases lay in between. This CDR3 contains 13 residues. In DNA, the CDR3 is TGTGCCGCCAAACAGCTTTCTGGAAACACCATATATTTT. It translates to CAAKQLSGNTIYF.

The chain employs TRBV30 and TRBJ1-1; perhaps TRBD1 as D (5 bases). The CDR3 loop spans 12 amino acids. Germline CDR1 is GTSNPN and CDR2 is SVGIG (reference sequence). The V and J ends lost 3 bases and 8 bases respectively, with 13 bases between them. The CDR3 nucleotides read TGTGCCTGGAGCGCGGGGGGACCAGAAGCTTTCTTT. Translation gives CAWSAGGPEAFF.

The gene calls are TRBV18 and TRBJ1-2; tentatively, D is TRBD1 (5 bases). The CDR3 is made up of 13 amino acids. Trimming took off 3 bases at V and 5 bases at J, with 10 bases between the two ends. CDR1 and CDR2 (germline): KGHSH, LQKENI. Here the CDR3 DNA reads TGTGCCAGCTCACCGCCCGGGGGTTATGGCTACACCTTC. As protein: CASSPPGGYGYTF.

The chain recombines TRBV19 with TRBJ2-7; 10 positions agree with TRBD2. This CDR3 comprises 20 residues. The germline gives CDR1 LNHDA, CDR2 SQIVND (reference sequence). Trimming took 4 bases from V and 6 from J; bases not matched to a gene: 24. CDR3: CASSNKTSGLWRFDRAEQYF. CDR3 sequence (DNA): TGTGCCAGTAGTAACAAGACTAGCGGGTTGTGGAGGTTCGATCGTGCCGAGCAGTACTTC.